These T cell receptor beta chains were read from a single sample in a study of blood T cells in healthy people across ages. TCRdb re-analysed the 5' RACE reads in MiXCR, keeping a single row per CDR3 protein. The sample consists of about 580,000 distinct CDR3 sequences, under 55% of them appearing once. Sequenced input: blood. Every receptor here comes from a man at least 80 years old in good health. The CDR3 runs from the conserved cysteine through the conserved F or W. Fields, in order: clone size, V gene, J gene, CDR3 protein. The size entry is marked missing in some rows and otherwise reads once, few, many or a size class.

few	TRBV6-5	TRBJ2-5	CASSSGTSGLKTQYF
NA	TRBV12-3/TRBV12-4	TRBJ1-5	CASSTGQPQHF
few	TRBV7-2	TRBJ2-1	CASSLERRNNEQFF
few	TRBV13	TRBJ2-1	CASSSGSGVYNEQFF
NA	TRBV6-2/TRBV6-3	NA	CASSLLGGRTYEQYF
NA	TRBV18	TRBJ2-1	CASSPITTSVSSEQFF
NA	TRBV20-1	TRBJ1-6	CSPRLGRGDSPLHF
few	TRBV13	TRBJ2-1	CASRWAGVVNEQFF
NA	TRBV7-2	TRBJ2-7	CASSRDTRSSYEQYF
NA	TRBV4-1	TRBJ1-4	CASSHRDGNEKLFF
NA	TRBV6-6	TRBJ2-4	CAGSYRGASNERYF
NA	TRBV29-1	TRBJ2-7	CSVDGQGVGEQYF
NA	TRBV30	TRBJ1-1	CAWIKSGLLGEAFF
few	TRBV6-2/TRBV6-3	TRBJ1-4	CASSYGTLSNEKLFF
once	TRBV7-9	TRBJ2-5	CASSQLGETQYF
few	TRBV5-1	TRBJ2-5	CASSFNVRQEQYF
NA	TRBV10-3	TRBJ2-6	CAIRGGSRDPTGANVLTF
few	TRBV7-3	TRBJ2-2	CASSPRTSGLTGELFF
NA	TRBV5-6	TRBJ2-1	CASSLVSGSLKSEQFF
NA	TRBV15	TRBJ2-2	CATSRAAGAGELFF
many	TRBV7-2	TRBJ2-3	CASRGGLAAADTQYF
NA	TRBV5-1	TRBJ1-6	CASSSRQRNSPLHF
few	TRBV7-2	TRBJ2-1	CASSLRLAGGYEQFF
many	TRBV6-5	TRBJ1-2	CASSRTGGYGYTF
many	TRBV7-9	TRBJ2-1	CASSAYRDNEQFF
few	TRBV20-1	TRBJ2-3	CSARGLAVHTQYF
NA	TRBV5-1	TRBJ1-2	CASSPKGADYGYTF
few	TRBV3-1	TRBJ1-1	CASSGPTGNTEAFF
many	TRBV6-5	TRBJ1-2	CASSHHLRGYGYTF
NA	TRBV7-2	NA	CASSLVATNRNEQYF